The 28 T cell receptor beta chains below all came from one sample that was sequenced in a study of blood T cell repertoires in COVID-19. Only in-frame clones appear in the TCRdb table, and some are missing; sequencing was by immunoSEQ multiplex PCR. The table records roughly 90,000 clones, 80% to 85% of them present only once. The specimen sequenced was peripheral blood. All receptors come from an elderly woman with active or convalescent COVID-19.

In this sample, this clone turned up a few times. This rearrangement joins TRBV5-6 to TRBJ2-5; 11 nucleotides line up with TRBD2. The CDR3 is 14 amino acids. Germline V gene sequence: CDR1 SGHDT, CDR2 YYEEEE. V was pared by 4 bases and J by 3 bases, with 2 bases of the junction left unmatched. The CDR3 DNA is TGTGCCAGCAGCGCGGGACTAGCGGAAGAGACCCAGTACTTC. Translated: CASSAGLAEETQYF.

The rearrangement uses TRBV11-3 and TRBJ2-5, with D possibly matching TRBD2 (6 bases). V shed 8 bases and J shed 3 bases, with 10 bases lying between them. This CDR3 contains 12 residues. Germline V gene lookup returns CDR1 SGHNT and CDR2 YENEEA. The CDR3 region has the DNA TGTGCCAGCGGGACTGGTAAAGAGACCCAGTACTTC. Translating gives CASGTGKETQYF.

The CDR3 sequence is CASSEIGSGRETDTQYF. The CDR3 DNA reads TGCGCCAGCAGTGAGATTGGGAGCGGACGCGAGACAGATACGCAGTATTTT. The J gene is TRBJ2-3, the V gene TRBV10-1, with D perhaps matching TRBD2 (5 bases). Between the trimmed V and J ends, which lost 2 bases and 3 bases, there was a span of 18 bases. Germline assignment: CDR1 WNHNN and CDR2 SYGVQD (reference sequence). The CDR3 runs to 17 residues.

DNA for the CDR3: TGTGCCACCTCAGGTGGGTCTGAAAAACTGTTTTTT. This gives the protein CATSGGSEKLFF. The chain joins TRBV6-8 to TRBJ1-4; D not certain. The V end lost 10 bases, the J end lost 7 bases, and 13 bases lay between the germline ends. Germline V lookup: CDR1 MNHGY, CDR2 SAAAGT. The CDR3 covers 12 residues.

The chain employs TRBV10-2 and TRBJ2-7; 11 nucleotides line up with TRBD2. V lost 6 bases, J lost 3 bases, and 4 bases stayed unmatched. Germline V gene data show CDR1 as WSHSY and CDR2 as SAAADI. The CDR3 contains 14 residues. The CDR3 DNA reads TGCGCCAGCAGGACTAGCGGGGATTACTACGAGCAGTACTTC. This codes for CASRTSGDYYEQYF.

V and J are TRBV5-1 and TRBJ1-1; 7 bases map to TRBD1. Germline CDR1 and CDR2: SGHRS and YFSETQ. The CDR3 runs to 15 residues. With 0 bases clipped from V and 7 bases from J, the junction kept 9 bases outside the gene matches. CDR3 residues: CASSLDGVRGIEAFF. The CDR3 bases are TGCGCCAGCAGCTTGGATGGCGTCAGGGGGATTGAAGCTTTCTTT.

The chain employs TRBV10-2 and TRBJ2-3; TRBD1 aligns across 7 bases. This CDR3 contains 16 residues. With 0 bases clipped from V and 5 bases from J, the junction kept 8 bases outside the gene matches. The germline gives CDR1 WSHSY, CDR2 SAAADI. CDR3 sequence: CASSESRQGGGDTQYF. The CDR3 bases are TGCGCCAGCAGTGAGTCGAGACAGGGTGGTGGAGATACGCAGTATTTT.

The J gene is TRBJ2-3, the V gene TRBV19; tentatively, D is TRBD2 (5 bases). Germline CDR1 is LNHDA and CDR2 is SQIVND (reference sequence). The CDR3 has 14 amino acids. V lost 3 bases and J lost 2, with 9 bases in between. The CDR3 loop reads CASSITGFTDTQYF. The CDR3 coding sequence is TGTGCCAGTAGTATCACGGGATTCACAGATACGCAGTATTTT.

The chain links TRBV11-2 to TRBJ2-3, with TRBD2 matching over 12 bases. J was trimmed by 4 bases and V by 2 bases; bases with no gene match: 1. In germline, CDR1 is SGHAT, CDR2 FQNNGV. This CDR3 spans 15 amino acids. The CDR3 region is CASSLLAGGPDTQYF. The CDR3, as DNA: TGTGCCAGCAGCTTACTAGCGGGAGGGCCAGATACGCAGTATTTT.

V is TRBV15 and J is TRBJ1-1; D possibly corresponds to TRBD1 (5 bases). Germline CDR1 and CDR2: LNHNV and YYDKDF (reference sequence). The CDR3 consists of 14 residues. V shed 0 bases and J shed 0 bases, with 5 bases lying between them. The CDR3 coding sequence is TGTGCCACCAGCAGAGAAGGGGTGAACACTGAAGCTTTCTTT. Residues: CATSREGVNTEAFF. Full variable domain (remainder filled in from reference TRBV15 and TRBJ1-1): DAMVIQNPRYQVTQFGKPVTLSCSQTLNHNVMYWYQQKSSQAPKLLFHYYDKDFNNEADTPDNFQSRRPNTSFCFLDIRSPGLGDTAMYLCATSREGVNTEAFFGQGTRLTVV.

The chain links TRBV2 to TRBJ1-5; unclear D gene. Germline V gives CDR1 SNHLY, CDR2 FYNNEI. Trimming took 2 bases from V and 1 from J, leaving 9 bases between them. This CDR3 spans 15 amino acids. The CDR3 here is CASSENAGSNQPQHF. For the CDR3, the DNA is TGTGCCAGCAGTGAAAACGCAGGCAGCAATCAGCCCCAGCATTTT. Using reference TRBV2 and TRBJ1-5 for the parts outside the CDR3, the full variable domain is EPEVTQTPSHQVTQMGQEVILRCVPISNHLYFYWYRQILGQKVEFLVSFYNNEISEKSEIFDDQFSVERPDGSNFTLKIRSTKLEDSAMYFCASSENAGSNQPQHFGDGTRLSIL.

The rearrangement joins TRBV19 to TRBJ2-5, with D unresolved. The CDR3 length is 13 residues. The V end lost 2 bases, the J end lost 4 bases, and 8 bases lay between the germline ends. CDR1 is LNHDA, CDR2 SQIVND, per germline (reference sequence). The chain's CDR3 is CASSISGRETQYF. For the CDR3, the DNA is TGTGCCAGTAGTATATCGGGTCGAGAGACCCAGTACTTC.

This clone was counted once. The V call is TRBV9, the J call TRBJ1-2, with TRBD1 as a possible D gene (6 bases). V lost 4 bases to trimming and J lost 6 bases, with 16 bases between them. The CDR3 spans 14 residues. In germline, CDR1 is SGDLS, CDR2 YYNGEE. For the CDR3, the DNA is TGTGCCAGCAGCCTAGGGGCAGGGGCTCATGGCTACACCTTC. Residues: CASSLGAGAHGYTF.

This rearrangement joins TRBV24-1 to TRBJ2-1, with D possibly being TRBD1 (5 bases). Between the trimmed V and J ends, which lost 2 bases and 6 bases, there was a span of 10 bases. CDR1 is KGHDR, CDR2 SFDVKD, per germline. This CDR3 is built from 14 residues. The CDR3, as DNA: TGTGCCACCAGTGATTCCAGGGAATTCAATGAGCAGTTCTTC. This encodes CATSDSREFNEQFF.

Here the CDR3 reads CASSSSAEGTQYF. CDR3 DNA: TGTGCCAGCAGTAGTTCCGCGGAGGGGACCCAGTACTTC. This rearrangement joins TRBV27 to TRBJ2-5; a possible D gene is TRBD2 (6 bases). Trimming shortened V by 5 bases and J by 7 bases, and 14 bases separated the two germline ends. Looked up from germline, CDR1 is MNHEY and CDR2 is SMNVEV (reference sequence). CDR3 length: 13 residues.

The J gene is TRBJ1-3, the V gene TRBV28, with TRBD1 matching 9 bases. The germline V gene has CDR1 MDHEN and CDR2 SYDVKM. The V segment lost 6 bases and the J segment 1 base; nucleotides outside the gene matches: 1. This CDR3 spans 14 amino acids. This CDR3 is CASRGTGSGNTIYF. In DNA form, the CDR3 reads TGTGCCAGCAGGGGGACAGGGTCTGGAAACACCATATATTTT.

The chain uses TRBV11-3 and TRBJ2-1; 7 positions agree with TRBD2. V was clipped by 3 bases and J by 6 bases; unmatched bases: 11. This CDR3 spans 16 amino acids. Germline values: CDR1 SGHNT, CDR2 YENEEA. The CDR3 loop is CASSFELGRVVNEQFF. The CDR3 DNA sequence: TGTGCCAGCAGCTTCGAACTGGGGAGGGTAGTCAATGAGCAGTTCTTC.

The CDR3 DNA is TGTGCCAGTAGTATCTCCAGAGGCATTACTGAAGCTTTCTTT. Amino acids: CASSISRGITEAFF. This chain links TRBV19 with TRBJ1-1, with D unclear. The CDR3 contains 14 residues. Trimming cost V 3 bases and J 5 bases, with 13 bases left between them. CDR1 is LNHDA, CDR2 SQIVND, per germline (reference sequence).

The CDR3 region has the DNA TGTGCCAGCAGCCCCCAGGGCGCGGTAGGGGAGACCCAGTACTTC. Residues: CASSPQGAVGETQYF. The rearrangement joins TRBV7-7 to TRBJ2-5, with TRBD1 as a possible D gene (5 bases). Trimming cost V 5 bases and J 5 bases, with 18 bases left between them. The CDR3 extends over 15 amino acids. CDR1 and CDR2 (germline): SSHAT, FNYEAQ (reference sequence).

This chain connects TRBV28 to TRBJ1-5; no clear D gene. This CDR3 is 12 amino acids long. Germline V lookup: CDR1 MDHEN, CDR2 SYDVKM. Trimming removed 4 bases at V and 4 bases at J, with 5 bases between. For the CDR3, the DNA is TGTGCCAGCAGTTACGGTAATCAGCCCCAGCATTTT. It is translated as CASSYGNQPQHF.

The chain couples TRBV11-2 to TRBJ2-5; D is unresolved. V was clipped by 5 bases and J by 10 bases, with 14 bases between them. Germline V gives CDR1 SGHAT, CDR2 FQNNGV. This CDR3 comprises 12 residues. CDR3 region: CASSPSGLDQYF. The CDR3 DNA follows: TGTGCCAGCAGCCCTTCTGGGCTGGACCAGTACTTC.

The V call is TRBV11-3, the J call TRBJ2-5; 7 nucleotides align to TRBD1. The CDR3 covers 14 residues. The ends lost 3 bases at V and 4 bases at J; junction bases unmatched: 5. Germline V gene lookup returns CDR1 SGHNT and CDR2 YENEEA. The CDR3 spells CASSFGDRSETQYF. In DNA, the CDR3 is TGTGCCAGCAGCTTTGGGGACAGATCAGAGACCCAGTACTTC.

This chain links TRBV5-1 with TRBJ1-4; TRBD1 agrees at 8 bases. CDR1 SGHRS and CDR2 YFSETQ come from the germline V gene. The junction had 9 bases not matched to a gene; V was cut back by 2 bases and J by 6 bases. This CDR3 is built from 16 residues. In DNA form, the CDR3 reads TGCGCCAGCAGCTTCCAGGGGGCGAAATCAGATGAAAAACTGTTTTTT. The encoded protein is CASSFQGAKSDEKLFF.

The V call is TRBV23-1, the J call TRBJ1-5; 7 bases align to TRBD1. TRBV23-1 is designated an ORF whose function remains uncertain. This CDR3 spans 14 amino acids. Losses at the gene ends were 7 bases for V and 4 bases for J; bases not matched to a gene: 7. For the CDR3, the DNA is TGCGCCAGCAACGACACAGGGGATAATCAGCCCCAGCATTTT. It is translated as CASNDTGDNQPQHF.

The chain has TRBV6-5 and TRBJ1-2; 8 bases agree with TRBD1. Germline V CDR1 and CDR2: MNHEY, SVGAGI. The V gene end was trimmed by 5 bases and the J gene end by 3 bases; junction bases not matched to a gene: 5. The CDR3 covers 14 residues. The CDR3 sequence is CASSRQGNDYGYTF. CDR3 bases: TGTGCCAGCAGTCGACAGGGGAACGACTATGGCTACACCTTC.

V usage is TRBV5-1 and J usage is TRBJ1-1; D is ambiguous. This CDR3 has 13 amino acids. Germline values: CDR1 SGHRS, CDR2 YFSETQ. Trimming left V 3 bases short and J 0 bases short, with 6 bases between. The CDR3 here is CASSSNMNTEAFF. In nucleotides, the CDR3 is TGCGCCAGCAGCTCAAACATGAACACTGAAGCTTTCTTT. Variable domain in full (rest from reference TRBV5-1 and TRBJ1-1): KAGVTQTPRYLIKTRGQQVTLSCSPISGHRSVSWYQQTPGQGLQFLFEYFSETQRNKGNFPGRFSGRQFSNSRSEMNVSTLELGDSALYLCASSSNMNTEAFFGQGTRLTVV.

V gene TRBV27 combines with J gene TRBJ1-5; D might be TRBD1 (6 bases). This CDR3 is built from 13 residues. Germline V gene sequence: CDR1 MNHEY, CDR2 SMNVEV (reference sequence). Trimming took 5 bases from V and 5 from J, leaving 10 bases between them. The CDR3 loop is CASSNRVHQPQHF. CDR3 sequence (DNA): TGTGCCAGCAGTAACAGGGTTCATCAGCCCCAGCATTTT.

The chain carries TRBV28 and TRBJ2-5; tentatively, D is TRBD2 (6 bases). V lost 6 bases, J lost 5 bases, and 19 bases lay in between. The CDR3 totals 15 residues. From germline, CDR1 is MDHEN and CDR2 SYDVKM. DNA of the CDR3: TGTGCCAGCAGAGCCTACTATCGGGGGAGTGAGACCCAGTACTTC. Protein: CASRAYYRGSETQYF. Together with reference TRBV28 and TRBJ2-5, the CDR3 gives the full variable domain: DVKVTQSSRYLVKRTGEKVFLECVQDMDHENMFWYRQDPGLGLRLIYFSYDVKMKEKGDIPEGYSVSREKKERFSLILESASTNQTSMYLCASRAYYRGSETQYFGPGTRLLVL.